These 26 T cell receptor beta chains came from one sample sequenced in a study of blood T cells in healthy people across ages. It was with a sample-barcoded 5' primer and a J-beta primer mix that a second PCR of about 6 to 12 cycles was run. A single record per CDR3 protein comes from TCRdb applying MiXCR to the 5' RACE reads. The data show 720,000 or so distinct CDR3 sequences, with about 43% seen just once and 25% to 30% held by the top ten. Sequencing input: blood. The receptor source for this set is a man at least 80 years old in good health.

The rearrangement uses TRBV30 and TRBJ1-5, with D perhaps TRBD1 (5 bases). Trimming pared 2 bases from V and 5 bases from J, leaving 10 bases between. CDR1 is GTSNPN, CDR2 SVGIG, per germline (reference sequence). The CDR3 sequence is 13 residues long. The CDR3, as DNA: TGTGCCTGGAGTTCGGGGGGATATCAGCCCCAGCATTTT. Its protein product is CAWSSGGYQPQHF.

In this sample, this clonotype turned up a few times. V and J are TRBV10-3 and TRBJ2-3; D ambiguous. The CDR3 is 16 residues long. Germline V CDR1 and CDR2: ENHRY, SYGVKD. Trimming took off 2 bases at V and 6 bases at J, with 18 bases between the two ends. The CDR3 sequence: CAISEDIGVPGDTQYF. The CDR3 DNA reads as TGTGCCATCAGTGAGGATATTGGGGTTCCCGGGGATACGCAGTATTTT.

Only a few counts were recorded for this clonotype. CDR3 in DNA: TGTGCCAGCAGCTCTTGGCTAGCGAAATCAGATACGCAGTATTTT. Translating it yields CASSSWLAKSDTQYF. V gene TRBV7-9 combines with J gene TRBJ2-3, with D possibly matching TRBD2 (6 bases). Germline values: CDR1 SEHNR, CDR2 FQNEAQ (reference sequence). The CDR3 spans 15 residues. V was pared by 4 bases and J by 4 bases, with 15 bases between. Full variable domain (outside the CDR3, taken from reference TRBV7-9 and TRBJ2-3): DTGVSQNPRHKITKRGQNVTFRCDPISEHNRLYWYRQTLGQGPEFLTYFQNEAQLEKSRLLSDRFSAERPKGSFSTLEIQRTEQGDSAMYLCASSSWLAKSDTQYFGPGTRLTVL.

This clonotype was picked up a small number of times. The chain is built from TRBV5-1 and TRBJ2-3; D may be TRBD2 (5 bases). The CDR3 has 18 residues. Trimming pared 4 bases from V and 0 bases from J, leaving 21 bases between. The germline V gene has CDR1 SGHRS and CDR2 YFSETQ. The CDR3 DNA is TGCGCCAGCAGCCAGAGGGTTAGTGGAGCCACTAGCACAGATACGCAGTATTTT. Translating it yields CASSQRVSGATSTDTQYF. Full variable domain (rest looked up from reference TRBV5-1 and TRBJ2-3): KAGVTQTPRYLIKTRGQQVTLSCSPISGHRSVSWYQQTPGQGLQFLFEYFSETQRNKGNFPGRFSGRQFSNSRSEMNVSTLELGDSALYLCASSQRVSGATSTDTQYFGPGTRLTVL.

The chain carries TRBV11-3 and TRBJ1-1; D gene uncertain. V was cut by 1 base and J by 0 bases, with 9 bases left in between. Germline loops: CDR1 SGHNT, CDR2 YENEEA. The CDR3 loop spans 15 amino acids. The CDR3 nucleotides are TGTGCCAGCAGCTTAGTTGGGATACTGAACACTGAAGCTTTCTTT. It is translated as CASSLVGILNTEAFF.

This clonotype has a handful of counts. The genes are TRBV20-1 and TRBJ1-2, with 7 bases matching TRBD1. With 0 bases clipped from V and 5 bases from J, the junction kept 18 bases outside the gene matches. CDR3 size: 18 residues. Germline V gives CDR1 DFQATT, CDR2 SNEGSKA (reference sequence). The CDR3 bases are TGCAGTGCTAGAGATCTAAGGAAGAATTGGGGACAGTCGTATGGCTACACCTTC. It encodes CSARDLRKNWGQSYGYTF.

The chain carries TRBV19 and TRBJ1-6; D gene ambiguous. V was shortened by 8 bases and J by 6 bases, with 20 bases between the two germline ends. This CDR3 is built from 16 residues. CDR1 and CDR2 (germline): LNHDA, SQIVND (reference sequence). DNA for the CDR3: TGTGCCAGTGCCACCCCGGGAGATATCGTTAATTCACCCCTCCACTTT. Amino acid sequence: CASATPGDIVNSPLHF.

The J gene is TRBJ1-2, the V gene TRBV6-4; 10 nucleotides match TRBD1. With 4 bases clipped from V and 8 bases from J, the junction kept 4 bases outside the gene matches. Germline CDR1 and CDR2: MRHNA and SNTAGT. The CDR3 contains 13 residues. The CDR3 DNA is TGTGCCAGCAGTGGGGACAGGGGAGAGGGCTACACCTTC. Translated, it gives CASSGDRGEGYTF.

This clonotype was counted a few times. V gene TRBV7-9 combines with J gene TRBJ1-2; D remains unclear. V was shortened by 1 base and J by 4 bases, with 7 bases between the two germline ends. The CDR3 consists of 13 residues. Germline CDR1 is SEHNR and CDR2 is FQNEAQ (reference sequence). The CDR3 DNA sequence: TGTGCCAGCAGCTTAGAGGCAAGCTATGGCTACACCTTC. This gives the protein CASSLEASYGYTF.

In this sample, this clonotype turned up many times. The chain is built from TRBV2 and TRBJ1-1; 8 positions agree with TRBD1. The germline CDR1 and CDR2 sequences are SNHLY and FYNNEI. The CDR3 runs to 14 residues. The junction had 3 bases not matched to a gene; V was cut back by 5 bases and J by 1 base. The CDR3 sequence: CASSTQGGNTEAFF. The DNA for the CDR3 is TGTGCCAGCAGTACACAGGGGGGGAACACTGAAGCTTTCTTT.

This clonotype has just a few counts. The chain uses TRBV4-3 and TRBJ1-1, with D perhaps matching TRBD1 (5 bases). Germline V lookup: CDR1 LGHNA, CDR2 YSLEER. The V end was cut by 1 base, the J end by 5 bases, with 17 bases between. The CDR3 has 16 amino acids. CDR3 sequence: CASSQATGGVKTEAFF. In DNA form, the CDR3 reads TGCGCCAGCAGCCAAGCCACGGGGGGTGTAAAGACTGAAGCTTTCTTT.

This clonotype was seen just once. This clone may be a read error of a much larger clone one base away. The chain uses TRBV6-5 and TRBJ2-7, with D perhaps matching TRBD2 (5 bases). V was trimmed by 8 bases and J by 11 bases, leaving 22 bases between them. CDR3 size: 13 residues. Germline V gives CDR1 MNHEY, CDR2 SVGAGI. The CDR3 protein is CASAKEGRGREYF. The CDR3 nucleotides read TGTGCCAGCGCCAAAGAAGGGAGAGGTCGGGAGTACTTC.

V usage is TRBV2 and J usage is TRBJ2-7; 8 nucleotides line up with TRBD1. This CDR3 contains 14 residues. Germline V CDR1 and CDR2: SNHLY, FYNNEI. J lost 0 bases, V lost 6 bases, and 4 bases had no gene match. Here the CDR3 reads CASRDRVTSYEQYF. CDR3 nucleotides: TGTGCCAGCAGGGACAGGGTGACCTCCTACGAGCAGTACTTC.

This clonotype has ten or more counts. V gene TRBV29-1 combines with J gene TRBJ2-5, with 8 positions matching TRBD1. CDR1 SQVTM and CDR2 ANQGSEA come from the germline V gene. The CDR3 loop spans 13 amino acids. V dropped 7 bases and J dropped 5; count of bases not matched to a gene: 9. The CDR3 reads CSARQGIGETQYF. CDR3 coding DNA: TGCAGCGCCCGACAGGGGATAGGGGAGACCCAGTACTTC.

This clonotype was seen only a few times. J is TRBJ2-7 and V is TRBV15; D might be TRBD1 (5 bases). CDR3 length: 14 residues. Deletions cut 0 bases from V and 1 base from J, with 7 bases between. Germline assignment: CDR1 LNHNV and CDR2 YYDKDF (reference sequence). CDR3 DNA sequence: TGTGCCACCAGCAGAGACAGGGCTTCCTACGAGCAGTACTTC. It yields the protein CATSRDRASYEQYF.

This clonotype has just one count. The V call is TRBV20-1, the J call TRBJ1-2, with 7 bases lining up with TRBD1. Germline loops: CDR1 DFQATT, CDR2 SNEGSKA (reference sequence). The CDR3 spans 11 residues. The V segment lost 5 bases and the J segment 8 bases; nucleotides outside the gene matches: 5. The CDR3 reads CSAATGSGYTF. The CDR3 nucleotides read TGCAGTGCTGCGACAGGGAGCGGCTACACCTTC.

This clonotype came up once. With a much larger clone just one base away, this may be a read error. The chain joins TRBV27 to TRBJ2-3; TRBD2 agrees at 7 bases. The CDR3 totals 13 residues. Germline V lookup: CDR1 MNHEY, CDR2 SMNVEV (reference sequence). With V trimmed by 10 bases and J by 0 bases, 4 bases remained unmatched. The CDR3 bases are TGTGCCACCGGGGGGTTGAGCACAGATACGCAGTATTTT. Its translation is CATGGLSTDTQYF.

A few counts support this clonotype. The V gene is TRBV11-3, the J gene TRBJ2-5; D unresolved. CDR3 length equals 14 residues. CDR1 is SGHNT, CDR2 YENEEA, per germline. V shed 1 base and J shed 5 bases, with 11 bases lying between them. The CDR3 region is CASSLVASSETQYF. In DNA, the CDR3 is TGTGCCAGCAGCTTAGTAGCTAGTTCGGAGACCCAGTACTTC.

The chain combines TRBV5-8 with TRBJ1-2, with D hard to call. Germline V CDR1 and CDR2: SGHTS, YDEGEE. The CDR3 is made up of 14 amino acids. Trimming left V 4 bases short and J 5 bases short, with 15 bases between. The CDR3 DNA sequence: TGTGCCAGCAGCCCCGTAGACGGCGGGTATGGCTACACCTTC. Its translation is CASSPVDGGYGYTF.

This clonotype has more than one count but fewer than ten. The chain carries TRBV6-2 or TRBV6-3 and TRBJ2-5; D unclear. Germline V gives CDR1 MNHEY, CDR2 SVGEGT. There are 15 residues in the CDR3. V dropped 6 bases and J dropped 2 bases, with 16 bases sitting between them. The CDR3, as DNA: TGTGCCAGCAGCCAGATAGGAGACACTCAAGAGACCCAGTACTTC. Protein sequence: CASSQIGDTQETQYF.

About this clonotype itself: Germline is not matched at one junction end, which may reflect a read error. This CDR3 is CASRLTTVSCEQYF. The CDR3 bases are TGTGCCAGCAGACTTACGACAGTCTCCTGCGAGCAGTACTTC. V gene TRBV3-1 combines with J gene TRBJ2-4; D is possibly TRBD1 (5 bases). The end of the DNA aligns better with TRBJ2-7, so the J call may be wrong. Germline-derived CDR1 and CDR2 are LGHDT and YNNKEL (reference sequence). This CDR3 contains 14 residues.

About this clonotype: Germline and junction disagree at one end, which may indicate a read error. V and J are TRBV9 and TRBJ2-7, with D possibly being TRBD1 or TRBD2 (5 bases each). The length of the CDR3 is 16 residues. Germline lookup yields CDR1 SGDLS and CDR2 YYNGEE. The CDR3 here is CASSGSGTVDSYVQYF. The CDR3 region has the DNA TGTGCCAGCAGCGGCTCCGGGACGGTCGACTCCTACGTGCAGTACTTC.

This clonotype was found once. V usage is TRBV6-6 and J usage is TRBJ2-7, with D possibly matching TRBD2 (6 bases). Germline assignment: CDR1 MNHNY and CDR2 SVGAGI (reference sequence). The V end lost 2 bases, the J end lost 4 bases, and 18 bases lay between the germline ends. The CDR3 contains 16 residues. The CDR3 loop is CASSYRLGAGSYEQYF. The CDR3 coding sequence is TGTGCCAGCAGTTACCGACTAGGGGCGGGCAGTTACGAGCAGTACTTC.

V and J are TRBV12-3 or TRBV12-4 and TRBJ2-3; 11 positions agree with TRBD2. The CDR3 sequence is 17 residues long. V lost 3 bases to trimming and J lost 1 base; unmatched junction nucleotides: 6. Here the CDR3 reads CASSFFGTSGGTDTQYF. The CDR3 coding sequence is TGTGCCAGCAGTTTCTTCGGGACTAGCGGCGGCACAGATACGCAGTATTTT.

This clonotype was counted once. The V call is TRBV11-3, the J call TRBJ2-1; TRBD2 agrees at 7 bases. Losses at the gene ends were 5 bases for V and 3 bases for J; bases not matched to a gene: 10. Per germline, CDR1 SGHNT and CDR2 YENEEA. The CDR3 totals 16 residues. The CDR3 sequence is CASSQVITSDYNEQFF. CDR3 DNA: TGTGCCAGCAGCCAAGTAATTACTAGCGACTACAATGAGCAGTTCTTC.

This clonotype came up a few times. The chain carries TRBV4-3 and TRBJ2-5, with 10 bases lining up with TRBD1. The CDR3 is made up of 16 amino acids. Germline trimming cut 0 bases from V and 5 bases from J; bases unmatched to any gene: 6. Germline loops: CDR1 LGHNA, CDR2 YSLEER. The CDR3 sequence: CASSQDWDRGRETQYF. CDR3 bases: TGCGCCAGCAGCCAAGACTGGGACAGGGGCCGGGAGACCCAGTACTTC.